The clone carrying this TCR beta chain was seen more than once but under ten times. Its antigen is not identified. The entry originates in a study of T-cell memory formation after mild COVID-19. As for the study in general: In these data, TCR clusters were largely donor specific. Overall study results and limits: The pre-infection memory compartment contained some responding clones, suggesting cross-reactive memory joined. CD4/CD8 balance held among clones contracting day 15 to 85, and later expanders leaned CD4+.

Germline V CDR1 and CDR2: SNHLY, FYNNEI. Trimming left V 5 bases short and J 9 bases short, with 10 bases between. The CDR3 has 11 amino acids. TCRdb independently ran MiXCR on the 5' RACE reads; one entry per CDR3 protein. Of about 310,000 distinct CDR3 sequences listed, about 16% are singletons. Sequences were obtained from PBMCs or a T cell subset sorted from them (not recorded which). The receptor was isolated from a young man who had mild COVID-19 (a few samples of this study predate the infection). Cell type and time point are not known. The chain is built from TRBV2 and TRBJ1-1; perhaps TRBD1 as D (6 bases). The CDR3 coding sequence is TGTGCCAGCAGTCTTACAGGGCAAGCTTTCTTT. Protein sequence: CASSLTGQAFF. The full variable domain, its missing parts supplied by reference TRBV2 and TRBJ1-1, is EPEVTQTPSHQVTQMGQEVILRCVPISNHLYFYWYRQILGQKVEFLVSFYNNEISEKSEIFDDQFSVERPDGSNFTLKIRSTKLEDSAMYFCASSLTGQAFFGQGTRLTVV.